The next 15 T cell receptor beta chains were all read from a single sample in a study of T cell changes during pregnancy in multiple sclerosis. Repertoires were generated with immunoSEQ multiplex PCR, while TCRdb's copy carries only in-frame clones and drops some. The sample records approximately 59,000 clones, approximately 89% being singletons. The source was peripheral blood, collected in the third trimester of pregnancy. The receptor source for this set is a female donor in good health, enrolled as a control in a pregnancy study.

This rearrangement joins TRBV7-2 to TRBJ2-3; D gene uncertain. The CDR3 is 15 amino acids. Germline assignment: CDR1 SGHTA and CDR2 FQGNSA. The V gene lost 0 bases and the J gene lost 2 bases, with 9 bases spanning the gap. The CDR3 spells CASSLAGGTTDTQYF. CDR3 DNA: TGTGCCAGCAGCTTAGCTGGCGGAACCACAGATACGCAGTATTTT. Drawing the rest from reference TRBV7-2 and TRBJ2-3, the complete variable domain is GAGVSQSPSNKVTEKGKDVELRCDPISGHTALYWYRQSLGQGLEFLIYFQGNSAPDKSGLPSDRFSAERTGGSVSTLTIQRTQQEDSAVYLCASSLAGGTTDTQYFGPGTRLTVL.

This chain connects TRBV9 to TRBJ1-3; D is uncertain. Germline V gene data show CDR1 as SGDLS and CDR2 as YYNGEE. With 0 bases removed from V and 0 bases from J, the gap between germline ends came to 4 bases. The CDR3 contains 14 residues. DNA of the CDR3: TGTGCCAGCAGCGTAGCCTTCTCTGGAAACACCATATATTTT. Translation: CASSVAFSGNTIYF.

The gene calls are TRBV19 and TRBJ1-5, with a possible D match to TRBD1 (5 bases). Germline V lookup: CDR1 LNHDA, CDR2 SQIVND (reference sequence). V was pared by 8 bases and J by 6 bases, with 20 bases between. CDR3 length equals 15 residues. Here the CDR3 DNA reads TGTGCCAGTCGCACCGGGGGGGAATGGAGTCAGCCCCAGCATTTT. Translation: CASRTGGEWSQPQHF.

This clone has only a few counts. CDR3 DNA: TGTGCCAGCAGCTTATGGGAGACAGGGGGAGAGAATTCACCCCTCCACTTT. Residues: CASSLWETGGENSPLHF. The chain is built from TRBV7-6 and TRBJ1-6, with TRBD1 matching over 9 bases. CDR1 is SGHVS, CDR2 FNYEAQ, per germline. The V segment lost 2 bases and the J segment 7 bases; nucleotides outside the gene matches: 9. The CDR3 consists of 17 residues.

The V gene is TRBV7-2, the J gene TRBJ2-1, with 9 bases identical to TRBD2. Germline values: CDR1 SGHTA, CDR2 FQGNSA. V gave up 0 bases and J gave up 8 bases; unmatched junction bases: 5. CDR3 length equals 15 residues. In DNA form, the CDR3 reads TGTGCCAGCAGCTTAGCCCCGCGGGGGGGCCATGAGCAGTTCTTC. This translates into CASSLAPRGGHEQFF.

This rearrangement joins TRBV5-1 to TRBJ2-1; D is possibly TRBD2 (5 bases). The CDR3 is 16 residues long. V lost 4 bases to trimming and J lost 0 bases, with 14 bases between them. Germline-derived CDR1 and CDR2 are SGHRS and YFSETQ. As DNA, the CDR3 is TGCGCCAGCAGCCCCGGACTGGCGAGCTCCTACAATGAGCAGTTCTTC. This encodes CASSPGLASSYNEQFF.

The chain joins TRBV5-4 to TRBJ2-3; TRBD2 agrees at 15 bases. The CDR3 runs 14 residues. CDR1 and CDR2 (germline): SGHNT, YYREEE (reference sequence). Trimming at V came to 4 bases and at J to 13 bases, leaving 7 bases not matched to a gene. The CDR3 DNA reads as TGTGCCAGCAGCCCTCGGACTAGCGGGGGGGCTGAGTATTTT. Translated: CASSPRTSGGAEYF.

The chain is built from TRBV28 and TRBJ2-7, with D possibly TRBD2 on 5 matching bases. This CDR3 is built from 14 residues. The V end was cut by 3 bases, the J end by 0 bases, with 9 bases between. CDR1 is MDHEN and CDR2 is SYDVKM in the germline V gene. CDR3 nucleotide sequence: TGTGCCAGCAGTTTGTCGGGGAGCTCCTACGAGCAGTACTTC. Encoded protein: CASSLSGSSYEQYF. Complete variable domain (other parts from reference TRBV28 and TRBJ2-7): DVKVTQSSRYLVKRTGEKVFLECVQDMDHENMFWYRQDPGLGLRLIYFSYDVKMKEKGDIPEGYSVSREKKERFSLILESASTNQTSMYLCASSLSGSSYEQYFGPGTRLTVT.

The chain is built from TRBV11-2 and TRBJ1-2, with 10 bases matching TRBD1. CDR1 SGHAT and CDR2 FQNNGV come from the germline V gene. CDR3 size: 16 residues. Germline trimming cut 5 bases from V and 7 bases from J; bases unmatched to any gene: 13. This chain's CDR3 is CASSRGQGGLVAGYTF. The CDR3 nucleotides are TGTGCCAGCAGCCGCGGACAGGGGGGCTTGGTGGCTGGCTACACCTTC.

The CDR3, as DNA: TGCGCCAGCAGCTCAGGACAGGGTCGGGCCTACGAGCAGTACTTC. Amino acid sequence: CASSSGQGRAYEQYF. This chain connects TRBV5-1 to TRBJ2-7, with TRBD1 identical over 8 bases. Germline assignment: CDR1 SGHRS and CDR2 YFSETQ. There are 15 residues in the CDR3. V gave up 3 bases and J gave up 2 bases; unmatched junction bases: 7. The full variable domain, in which reference TRBV5-1 and TRBJ2-7 provide the parts outside the CDR3, is KAGVTQTPRYLIKTRGQQVTLSCSPISGHRSVSWYQQTPGQGLQFLFEYFSETQRNKGNFPGRFSGRQFSNSRSEMNVSTLELGDSALYLCASSSGQGRAYEQYFGPGTRLTVT.

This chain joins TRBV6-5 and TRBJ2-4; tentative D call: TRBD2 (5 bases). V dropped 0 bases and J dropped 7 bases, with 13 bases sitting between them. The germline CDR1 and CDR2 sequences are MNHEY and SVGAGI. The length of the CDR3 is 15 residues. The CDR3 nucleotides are TGTGCCAGCAGTTACTCCCCCGAGGGCCGTAACATTCAGTACTTC. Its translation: CASSYSPEGRNIQYF.

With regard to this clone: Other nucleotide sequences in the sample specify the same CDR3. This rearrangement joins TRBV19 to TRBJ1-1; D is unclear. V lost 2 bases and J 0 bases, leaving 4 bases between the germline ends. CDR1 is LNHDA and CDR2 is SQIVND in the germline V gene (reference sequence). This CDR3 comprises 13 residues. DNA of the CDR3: TGTGCCAGTAGTATACAGGTGAACACTGAAGCTTTCTTT. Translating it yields CASSIQVNTEAFF.

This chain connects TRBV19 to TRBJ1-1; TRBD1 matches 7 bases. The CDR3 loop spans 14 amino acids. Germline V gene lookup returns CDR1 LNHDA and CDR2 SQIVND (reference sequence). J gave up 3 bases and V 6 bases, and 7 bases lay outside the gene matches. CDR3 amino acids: CASSGQAGYTEAFF. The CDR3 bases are TGTGCCAGTAGCGGACAGGCCGGGTACACTGAAGCTTTCTTT.

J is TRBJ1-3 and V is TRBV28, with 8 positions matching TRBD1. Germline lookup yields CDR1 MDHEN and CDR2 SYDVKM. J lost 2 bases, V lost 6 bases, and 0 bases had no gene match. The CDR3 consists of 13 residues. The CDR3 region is CASSRGPGNTIYF. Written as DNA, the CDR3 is TGTGCCAGCAGCAGGGGGCCTGGAAACACCATATATTTT.

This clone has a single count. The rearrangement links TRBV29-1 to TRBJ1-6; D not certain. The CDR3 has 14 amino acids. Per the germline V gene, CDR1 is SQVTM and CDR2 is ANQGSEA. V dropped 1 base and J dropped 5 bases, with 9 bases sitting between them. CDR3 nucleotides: TGCAGCGTTGAAGGAGGGCCGGATAATTCACCCCTCCACTTT. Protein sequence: CSVEGGPDNSPLHF.